A single sample gave rise to the 25 T cell receptor beta chains below, sequenced in a study of T cells after yellow fever vaccination (dated by TCRdb to the late 2010s). Read against the paper, the sample's treatment or condition label means: live attenuated yellow fever vaccine strain. Libraries were made using 5' RACE. TCRdb names Illumina NovaSeq 6000 as the instrument used. TCRdb applied fastp at Q25 and MiXCR to the public reads, then kept only in-frame beta chains. One record per CDR3 amino acid sequence lists the most common genes and DNA. The sample table holds 350,000 to 450,000 distinct CDR3 sequences, of which approximately 18% were seen once. The ten largest make up over 15% of the sample. Sequenced here: PBMCs, sampled before the yellow fever booster vaccination. The receptors shown here come from a man in his late teens or twenties who received the YFV17D yellow fever vaccine.

The V call is TRBV12-3 or TRBV12-4, the J call TRBJ1-5; D is perhaps TRBD1 (5 bases). The CDR3 contains 16 residues. The V end lost 5 bases, the J end lost 2 bases, and 16 bases lay between the germline ends. The CDR3 loop reads CASSPAGGRGNQPQHF. DNA of the CDR3: TGTGCCAGCAGTCCCGCCGGGGGACGGGGCAATCAGCCCCAGCATTTT.

The J gene is TRBJ2-7, the V gene TRBV4-1, with a weak D call TRBD1 (5 bases). The ends were cut back, 4 bases at V and 2 bases at J, with 15 bases in the middle. The CDR3 is 15 amino acids. Germline lookup yields CDR1 MGHRA and CDR2 YSYEKL. CDR3 region: CASSLTTAYTYEQYV. The CDR3 coding sequence is TGCGCCAGCAGCCTCACGACAGCCTACACCTACGAGCAGTACGTC.

This clonotype has more than one count but fewer than ten. The rearrangement joins TRBV4-1 to TRBJ2-1, with 7 bases that match TRBD1. The CDR3 is 16 residues long. CDR1 is MGHRA, CDR2 YSYEKL, per germline. After removal of 5 bases from V and 1 base from J, the junction contained 8 bases not matched to a gene. For the CDR3, the DNA is TGCGCCAGCAGCTTGCAACCGGGACAGTCCTACAATGAGCAGTTCTTC. It is translated as CASSLQPGQSYNEQFF.

The table lists this clonotype with many counts. The V and J genes are TRBV4-3 and TRBJ1-6; no clear D gene. The CDR3 runs to 16 residues. V shed 0 bases and J shed 3 bases, with 9 bases lying between them. From germline, CDR1 is LGHNA and CDR2 YSLEER. CDR3 coding DNA: TGCGCCAGCAGCCAAGATGGGCCGGGCTATAATTCACCCCTCCACTTT. It translates to CASSQDGPGYNSPLHF.

There are a few counts of this clonotype. The rearrangement links TRBV6-5 to TRBJ1-6; D remains unclear. This CDR3 is built from 16 residues. Germline V gene lookup returns CDR1 MNHEY and CDR2 SVGAGI. The ends were cut back, 3 bases at V and 0 bases at J, with 9 bases in the middle. CDR3 loop: CASSYDVSSYNSPLHF. The CDR3 coding sequence is TGTGCCAGCAGTTATGACGTTAGCTCCTATAATTCACCCCTCCACTTT.

This clonotype was seen only a few times. The chain uses TRBV7-3 and TRBJ1-5; D remains ambiguous. CDR1 SGHTA and CDR2 FQGTGA come from the germline V gene. The CDR3 contains 14 residues. V gave up 5 bases and J gave up 5 bases, with 13 bases separating them. The CDR3 spells CASSHIIQDQPQHF. Written as DNA, the CDR3 is TGTGCCAGCAGCCATATAATCCAGGATCAGCCCCAGCATTTT.

This clonotype was recorded a few times. At one end, the junction sequence differs from germline, possibly due to a read error. The chain couples TRBV6-5 to TRBJ1-5; D is possibly TRBD1 (6 bases). This CDR3 has 14 residues. Germline lookup yields CDR1 MNHEY and CDR2 SVGAGI. The CDR3 loop reads CASSSQGGFRPQHF. The CDR3 coding sequence is TGTGCCAGTAGTTCACAAGGGGGTTTCCGGCCCCAGCATTTT.

This sequence joins TRBV19 and TRBJ2-7, with TRBD2 matching over 9 bases. After removal of 5 bases from V and 0 bases from J, the junction contained 5 bases not matched to a gene. Germline lookup yields CDR1 LNHDA and CDR2 SQIVND (reference sequence). The CDR3 runs 15 residues. The CDR3 loop is CASSSSGAASYEQYF. Written as DNA, the CDR3 is TGTGCCAGTAGTTCTAGCGGGGCCGCCTCCTACGAGCAGTACTTC.

In this sample, this clonotype turned up a few times. The chain has TRBV4-3 and TRBJ1-4; 10 bases map to TRBD1. The CDR3 spans 15 residues. After removal of 1 base from V and 5 bases from J, the junction contained 1 base not matched to a gene. Germline V gene sequence: CDR1 LGHNA, CDR2 YSLEER. The CDR3 coding sequence is TGCGCCAGCAGCCAAGGGGACAGGGGAAATGAAAAACTGTTTTTT. Protein: CASSQGDRGNEKLFF.

J is TRBJ2-1 and V is TRBV12-3 or TRBV12-4, with D possibly matching TRBD1 (5 bases). V was cut by 6 bases and J by 11 bases, with 11 bases left in between. The CDR3 covers 11 residues. In DNA, the CDR3 is TGTGCCAGCAGACGACAGACCCAGCAGTTCTTC. Translating gives CASRRQTQQFF.

In its sample, this clonotype was seen a few times. V and J are TRBV28 and TRBJ1-2; possible D gene TRBD1, 5 bases. Germline CDR1 and CDR2: MDHEN and SYDVKM. The CDR3 extends over 13 amino acids. V lost 5 bases and J lost 4, with 11 bases in between. CDR3 sequence: CASSGKGLYGYTF. The CDR3 coding sequence is TGTGCCAGCAGTGGAAAGGGACTCTATGGCTACACCTTC.

V is TRBV12-2 and J is TRBJ2-7; TRBD2, the table's D call, lacks a check against the DNA. TRBV12-2 counts as a pseudogene. The CDR3 totals 15 residues. CDR3 DNA sequence: TGTGCAAGTCGCTTAGAACCGCGGGGTTCCTACGAGCAGTACGTC. It translates to CASRLEPRGSYEQYV.

The chain is built from TRBV20-1 and TRBJ1-5; no reliable D call. CDR1 and CDR2 (germline): DFQATT, SNEGSKA (reference sequence). Trimming stripped 2 bases from V and 11 bases from J, with 19 bases between. The CDR3 is 14 residues long. This CDR3 reads CSARSGIGRSAQHF. The CDR3 region has the DNA TGCAGTGCTAGATCGGGCATCGGTCGGTCAGCCCAGCATTTT.

This clonotype was counted a single time. This chain uses TRBV27 with TRBJ2-5; 8 bases are shared with TRBD2. This CDR3 contains 16 residues. The germline CDR1 and CDR2 sequences are MNHEY and SMNVEV (reference sequence). V lost 3 bases and J lost 6; bases outside the gene matches: 12. The CDR3: CASSLRGDVNRQTQYF. DNA for the CDR3: TGTGCCAGCAGTTTGCGGGGGGATGTTAATAGACAGACCCAGTACTTC.

This clonotype was observed a handful of times. V gene TRBV5-4 combines with J gene TRBJ2-1, with 10 positions matching TRBD2. This CDR3 region has 15 residues. The V and J ends lost 4 bases and 5 bases, in that order; junction bases with no gene match: 6. Germline loops: CDR1 SGHNT, CDR2 YYREEE (reference sequence). CDR3 nucleotide sequence: TGTGCCAGCAGCCCCGGAAGCGGGGGGGACAATGAGCAGTTCTTC. As protein: CASSPGSGGDNEQFF. The variable domain in full, completed from reference TRBV5-4 and TRBJ2-1, reads ETGVTQSPTHLIKTRGQQVTLRCSSQSGHNTVSWYQQALGQGPQFIFQYYREEENGRGNFPPRFSGLQFPNYSSELNVNALELDDSALYLCASSPGSGGDNEQFFGPGTRLTVL.

This clonotype has ten or more counts. The V call is TRBV15, the J call TRBJ2-2; D uncertain. CDR3 length: 16 amino acids. Trimming pared 5 bases from V and 6 bases from J, leaving 19 bases between. Germline CDR1 reads LNHNV; CDR2 reads YYDKDF (reference sequence). CDR3 coding DNA: TGTGCCACCAGCGCCCCGGAACCAAAGACGGCCGGGGAGCTGTTTTTT. Translating gives CATSAPEPKTAGELFF.

The rearrangement joins TRBV6-5 to TRBJ2-6, with D hard to call. The V end lost 2 bases, the J end lost 4 bases, and 18 bases lay between the germline ends. Germline CDR1 and CDR2: MNHEY and SVGAGI. The CDR3 consists of 18 residues. The CDR3 DNA sequence: TGTGCCAGCAGTTACCTCAAACCTCGCGCGTGGGGGGCCAACGTCCTGACTTTC. Encoded protein: CASSYLKPRAWGANVLTF.

This clonotype has just a few counts. This chain connects TRBV9 to TRBJ2-5, with TRBD2 matching over 8 bases. The germline V gene has CDR1 SGDLS and CDR2 YYNGEE. The CDR3 runs 14 residues. V lost 4 bases, J lost 7 bases, and 9 bases stayed unmatched. The CDR3 sequence is CASSPGPSGGTQYF. In nucleotides, the CDR3 is TGTGCCAGCAGCCCCGGACCGAGCGGGGGGACCCAGTACTTC.

Only a few counts were recorded for this clonotype. The rearrangement uses TRBV5-1 and TRBJ2-3, with TRBD2 matching 7 bases. V was pared by 0 bases and J by 2 bases, with 9 bases of the junction left unmatched. The CDR3 sequence is 17 residues long. CDR1 is SGHRS and CDR2 is YFSETQ in the germline V gene. The CDR3 here is CASSLVLTGTNTDTQYF. CDR3 DNA sequence: TGCGCCAGCAGCTTGGTACTTACCGGGACTAACACAGATACGCAGTATTTT.

The chain has TRBV4-1 and TRBJ1-1; D not certain. The CDR3 is 11 amino acids. Germline CDR1 MGHRA, CDR2 YSYEKL. Trimming stripped 8 bases from V and 4 bases from J, with 8 bases between. CDR3 sequence reads: CASGAPTEAFF. CDR3 in DNA: TGCGCCAGCGGAGCTCCCACTGAAGCTTTCTTT.

The chain uses TRBV28 and TRBJ2-4, with TRBD1 matching over 7 bases. Germline loops: CDR1 MDHEN, CDR2 SYDVKM. Trimming took 11 bases from V and 6 from J; bases not matched to a gene: 1. This CDR3 is built from 10 residues. CDR3: CAAGGNIQYF. CDR3 bases: TGTGCCGCAGGGGGAAACATTCAGTACTTC. Based on the CDR3 plus reference TRBV28 and TRBJ2-4, the full variable domain is DVKVTQSSRYLVKRTGEKVFLECVQDMDHENMFWYRQDPGLGLRLIYFSYDVKMKEKGDIPEGYSVSREKKERFSLILESASTNQTSMYLCAAGGNIQYFGAGTRLSVL.

This chain uses TRBV6-5 with TRBJ2-2, with TRBD1 matching 10 bases. The V gene's germline CDR1 is MNHEY and CDR2 SVGAGI. V lost 4 bases to trimming and J lost 6 bases; unmatched junction nucleotides: 5. CDR3 size: 15 residues. The chain's CDR3 is CASSSSGTGAGELFF. The CDR3 DNA is TGTGCCAGCAGTTCCTCCGGGACAGGGGCCGGGGAGCTGTTTTTT.

In this sample, this clonotype turned up a few times. The V and J genes are TRBV12-3 or TRBV12-4 and TRBJ2-7; D gene uncertain. Trimming removed 3 bases from V and 9 bases from J, with 9 bases in between. This CDR3 contains 11 residues. CDR3 bases: TGTGCCAGCAGTTTTGATAGCAGGCAGTACGTC. Translation gives CASSFDSRQYV.

This chain connects TRBV12-5 to TRBJ1-1; D unresolved. Germline-derived CDR1 and CDR2 are LGHNT and FRNRAP. Trimming removed 3 bases from V and 1 base from J, with 3 bases in between. There are 12 residues in the CDR3. This CDR3 is CASGLENTEAFF. The CDR3, as DNA: TGTGCTAGTGGTTTAGAGAACACTGAAGCTTTCTTT.

This clonotype was counted a few times. CDR3 residues: CASSLTGGRDTEAFF. In nucleotides, the CDR3 is TGTGCCAGCAGCTTAACGGGAGGGAGGGACACTGAAGCTTTCTTT. The V call is TRBV7-3, the J call TRBJ1-1, with no clear D. Deletions cut 0 bases from V and 3 bases from J, with 11 bases between. Germline values: CDR1 SGHTA, CDR2 FQGTGA. This CDR3 region has 15 residues.